This T cell receptor beta chain emerged from a study of blood T cell repertoires in COVID-19. Sequencing was performed with immunoSEQ multiplex PCR; in TCRdb, only in-frame clones are kept and a portion is missing. Seen here are roughly 71,000 clones, over 80% observed once, and the top ten hold 15% to 20%. A remark on this clone: The junction does not match germline at one end; this may be a read error.

The source is a woman of 80 years or more with acute or convalescent COVID-19. Sequencing input: peripheral blood.

The DNA for the CDR3 is TGTGCCAGCAGCTTATCAGCGGGAGTCGACGAGCAGTACTTC. This codes for CASSLSAGVDEQYF. This chain connects TRBV27 to TRBJ2-7, with 8 bases aligning to TRBD2. CDR1 and CDR2 from the germline V gene are MNHEY and SMNVEV (reference sequence). The CDR3 runs to 14 residues.